This T cell receptor (beta chain) was identified during a study of T cells in localized non-small cell lung cancer. Overall study results and limits: Investigators sequenced only a single tumor region, leaving heterogeneity possible. Uninvolved adjacent lung showed higher T cell clonality than tumor. Appearing in adjacent lung were a median 57 of the top 100 tumor clones.

Germline loops: CDR1 SQVTM, CDR2 ANQGSEA. Trimming left V 8 bases short and J 4 bases short, with 9 bases between. CDR3 size: 11 residues. Method: immunoSEQ multiplex PCR; TCRdb's copy keeps in-frame clones and lacks some. Of roughly 25,000 clones in the sample, around 85% are singletons; the top ten hold 5.8%. Remarks on this clone: The antigen remains undetermined.

The sample here was peripheral blood, taken before any cancer treatment. The TCR originated in a male donor aged 60 or over with stage II squamous cell lung carcinoma. The V gene is TRBV29-1, the J gene TRBJ1-3; D not resolved. The CDR3 nucleotides are TGCAGCTCTTTAAAGGGAAACACCATATATTTT. It encodes CSSLKGNTIYF.